Following are 25 T cell receptor beta chains from one sample sequenced in a study of blood T cell repertoires in COVID-19. Repertoires were generated with immunoSEQ multiplex PCR, while TCRdb's copy carries only in-frame clones and drops some. The sample shows more than 200,000 clones, 84% of them seen only once. Material: peripheral blood. Receptor source: a man in his fifties or sixties with acute or convalescent COVID-19.

This clone appeared a single time. The rearrangement joins TRBV10-3 to TRBJ2-7; no clear D. The CDR3 consists of 14 residues. In germline, CDR1 is ENHRY, CDR2 SYGVKD. Trimming left V 10 bases short and J 0 bases short, with 16 bases between. CDR3 coding DNA: TGTGCCACTAAGGCGACGGAGAGCTCCTACGAGCAGTACTTC. Translation gives CATKATESSYEQYF.

CDR3 bases: TGCGCCAGCAGTTACGGGACAACGAACACTGAAGCTTTCTTT. It yields the protein CASSYGTTNTEAFF. The rearrangement joins TRBV5-1 to TRBJ1-1, with D possibly being TRBD1 (6 bases). The CDR3 consists of 14 residues. Per the germline V gene, CDR1 is SGHRS and CDR2 is YFSETQ. The V gene lost 5 bases and the J gene lost 1 base, with 12 bases spanning the gap.

This clone has just one count. One junction end does not reproduce the germline sequence, and a read error may be involved. The chain employs TRBV5-1 and TRBJ2-1; 7 bases map to TRBD2. CDR3 size: 16 residues. Germline values: CDR1 SGHRS, CDR2 YFSETQ. This CDR3 reads CASSSGGAGNYNEQFF. The DNA of the CDR3 is TGCGCCAGTAGCTCTGGAGGAGCGGGGAACTACAATGAGCAGTTCTTC.

The chain recombines TRBV19 with TRBJ2-7; TRBD1 might be the D (6 bases). The CDR3 is made up of 12 amino acids. Trimming removed 8 bases at V and 0 bases at J, with 8 bases between. The germline V gene has CDR1 LNHDA and CDR2 SQIVND (reference sequence). CDR3 protein: CASEGGSYEQYF. The CDR3 DNA reads TGTGCCAGTGAAGGGGGCTCCTACGAGCAGTACTTC.

The chain links TRBV5-3 to TRBJ2-7, with D maybe TRBD2 (6 bases). TRBV5-3 is an open reading frame whose function is uncertain. Trimming shortened V by 0 bases and J by 0 bases, and 10 bases separated the two germline ends. The CDR3 length is 15 residues. DNA of the CDR3: TGTGCCAGAAGCTTGGAGGAGGGGTCCTCCTACGAGCAGTACTTC. Translating it yields CARSLEEGSSYEQYF.

The V gene is TRBV19, the J gene TRBJ2-3; D may be TRBD1 (5 bases). Per germline, CDR1 LNHDA and CDR2 SQIVND (reference sequence). There are 15 residues in the CDR3. Trimming took 7 bases from V and 0 from J, leaving 14 bases between them. The CDR3 bases are TGTGCCAGTAACTCGGACACCTGGAGCACAGATACGCAGTATTTT. The encoded protein is CASNSDTWSTDTQYF. Complete variable domain (other parts from reference TRBV19 and TRBJ2-3): DGGITQSPKYLFRKEGQNVTLSCEQNLNHDAMYWYRQDPGQGLRLIYYSQIVNDFQKGDIAEGYSVSREKKESFPLTVTSAQKNPTAFYLCASNSDTWSTDTQYFGPGTRLTVL.

For this clone: Other DNA sequences in this sample translate to the same CDR3. The V and J genes are TRBV5-6 and TRBJ1-2; D not certain. V lost 4 bases to trimming and J lost 5 bases, with 9 bases between them. Germline lookup yields CDR1 SGHDT and CDR2 YYEEEE. This CDR3 spans 12 amino acids. The CDR3 DNA sequence: TGTGCCAGCAGCCCTCGGGGTTATGGCTACACCTTC. It translates to CASSPRGYGYTF.

The chain links TRBV6-5 to TRBJ2-1; D is perhaps TRBD2 (5 bases). Germline V gene lookup returns CDR1 MNHEY and CDR2 SVGAGI. V was clipped by 1 base and J by 3 bases, with 13 bases between them. This CDR3 has 16 amino acids. CDR3 DNA: TGTGCCAGCAGTTACTTCTCATCCCGGGACTACAATGAGCAGTTCTTC. Protein sequence: CASSYFSSRDYNEQFF.

This chain connects TRBV5-1 to TRBJ2-1; D is possibly TRBD1 (5 bases). Germline V lookup: CDR1 SGHRS, CDR2 YFSETQ. This CDR3 is built from 13 residues. Trimming stripped 2 bases from V and 3 bases from J, with 6 bases between. CDR3 in amino acids: CASSFQGYNEQFF. CDR3 nucleotide sequence: TGCGCCAGCAGCTTCCAGGGCTACAATGAGCAGTTCTTC.

The V call is TRBV5-1, the J call TRBJ1-4; TRBD1 matches at 8 bases. Germline loops: CDR1 SGHRS, CDR2 YFSETQ. The CDR3 runs 16 residues. V shed 4 bases and J 1 base; nucleotides not matched to a gene: 6. The CDR3, as DNA: TGCGCCAGCAGCCTACGGGACAGGAGAACTAATGAAAAACTGTTTTTT. The encoded protein is CASSLRDRRTNEKLFF.

This chain joins TRBV28 and TRBJ1-5, with D perhaps TRBD1 (5 bases). Germline values: CDR1 MDHEN, CDR2 SYDVKM. V was clipped by 9 bases and J by 5 bases, with 20 bases between them. The CDR3 has 15 amino acids. In DNA form, the CDR3 reads TGTGCCAGTCAGTTACGGGGGTCGGGGTATCAGCCCCAGCATTTT. The encoded protein is CASQLRGSGYQPQHF.

The chain recombines TRBV6-5 with TRBJ1-2; D not certain. V lost 2 bases to trimming and J lost 7 bases, with 8 bases between them. Germline CDR1 and CDR2: MNHEY and SVGAGI. This CDR3 has 12 residues. DNA of the CDR3: TGTGCCAGCAGTTACCCGAGCGGTGGCTACACCTTC. It codes for CASSYPSGGYTF.

This chain uses TRBV7-8 with TRBJ2-1; 10 nucleotides agree with TRBD2. Germline V gives CDR1 SGHVS, CDR2 FQNEAQ. The CDR3 runs 15 residues. The ends lost 6 bases at V and 12 bases at J; junction bases unmatched: 14. The CDR3 nucleotides read TGTGCCAGCAGTTACAGTATCCTCCCTAGCGGGAGGCAGTTCTTC. This gives the protein CASSYSILPSGRQFF. The variable domain in full, completed from reference TRBV7-8 and TRBJ2-1, reads GAGVSQSPRYKVAKRGQDVALRCDPISGHVSLFWYQQALGQGPEFLTYFQNEAQLDKSGLPSDRFFAERPEGSVSTLKIQRTQQEDSAVYLCASSYSILPSGRQFFGPGTRLTVL.

The genes are TRBV7-3 and TRBJ2-3, with 13 bases aligning to TRBD2. V lost 4 bases, J lost 0 bases, and 1 base stayed unmatched. Germline CDR1 and CDR2: SGHTA and FQGTGA. This CDR3 has 16 amino acids. CDR3 protein: CASSSGLAGSTDTQYF. The CDR3 DNA sequence: TGTGCCAGCAGCTCGGGACTAGCGGGGAGCACAGATACGCAGTATTTT. The full variable domain, rest sourced from reference TRBV7-3 and TRBJ2-3, is GAGVSQTPSNKVTEKGKYVELRCDPISGHTALYWYRQSLGQGPEFLIYFQGTGAADDSGLPNDRFFAVRPEGSVSTLKIQRTERGDSAVYLCASSSGLAGSTDTQYFGPGTRLTVL.

J is TRBJ1-1 and V is TRBV18; no clear D. V dropped 11 bases and J dropped 9 bases, with 22 bases sitting between them. Germline loops: CDR1 KGHSH, CDR2 LQKENI. The length of the CDR3 is 13 residues. The CDR3 spells CAVRSQVNSKAFF. CDR3 coding DNA: TGTGCCGTTCGCTCCCAGGTCAATAGTAAAGCTTTCTTT.

V usage is TRBV11-2 and J usage is TRBJ2-5, with 12 bases fitting TRBD1. Germline V gene sequence: CDR1 SGHAT, CDR2 FQNNGV. This CDR3 comprises 17 residues. V dropped 5 bases and J dropped 4; count of bases not matched to a gene: 11. The CDR3 DNA reads TGTGCCAGCAGCCCCTGGGACAGGGGGCGAAGACGAGAGACCCAGTACTTC. This codes for CASSPWDRGRRRETQYF.

This chain links TRBV5-5 with TRBJ2-2; 9 bases map to TRBD2. This CDR3 contains 16 residues. After removal of 0 bases from V and 3 bases from J, the junction contained 3 bases not matched to a gene. In germline, CDR1 is SGHKS, CDR2 YYEKEE (reference sequence). The CDR3 is CASSLGLADHTGELFF. In nucleotides, the CDR3 is TGTGCCAGCAGCTTGGGACTAGCGGACCACACCGGGGAGCTGTTTTTT.

The J gene is TRBJ2-2, the V gene TRBV19; 7 bases are shared with TRBD2. The germline gives CDR1 LNHDA, CDR2 SQIVND (reference sequence). CDR3 length: 15 amino acids. V was clipped by 6 bases and J by 6 bases; unmatched bases: 10. CDR3 bases: TGTGCCAGTAGGAGCGGGACCAAACGCGCCGGGGAGCTGTTTTTT. It is translated as CASRSGTKRAGELFF.

The chain uses TRBV7-9 and TRBJ2-1, with D unclear. This CDR3 contains 15 residues. CDR1 SEHNR and CDR2 FQNEAQ come from the germline V gene (reference sequence). Trimming pared 1 base from V and 0 bases from J, leaving 7 bases between. Here the CDR3 DNA reads TGTGCCAGCAGCTTAGGGGCGAGCTCCTACAATGAGCAGTTCTTC. Residues: CASSLGASSYNEQFF.

This clone was counted a few times. The rearrangement links TRBV5-6 to TRBJ2-7; possible D gene TRBD1, 5 bases. Looked up from germline, CDR1 is SGHDT and CDR2 is YYEEEE. The V and J ends lost 4 bases and 2 bases respectively, with 13 bases between them. This CDR3 contains 14 residues. The CDR3 coding sequence is TGTGCCAGCAGCCCGTACAAGGGGACCTACGAGCAGTACTTC. Amino acids: CASSPYKGTYEQYF.

V gene TRBV5-6 combines with J gene TRBJ2-5; D unresolved. Germline V gives CDR1 SGHDT, CDR2 YYEEEE. Trimming removed 0 bases from V and 4 bases from J, with 10 bases in between. The CDR3 covers 14 residues. The CDR3 loop reads CASSLGAGLETQYF. The DNA of the CDR3 is TGTGCCAGCAGCTTGGGGGCAGGCTTAGAGACCCAGTACTTC.

This rearrangement joins TRBV24-1 to TRBJ1-1; D not resolved. V was shortened by 6 bases and J by 0 bases, with 22 bases between the two germline ends. CDR3 length: 18 amino acids. The germline gives CDR1 KGHDR, CDR2 SFDVKD. In nucleotides, the CDR3 is TGTGCCACCAGTTATTACGGGGTCAGTCCGGGGATGAACACTGAAGCTTTCTTT. Translated, it gives CATSYYGVSPGMNTEAFF.

The chain has TRBV7-2 and TRBJ2-6, with 9 bases fitting TRBD2. There are 18 residues in the CDR3. V shed 3 bases and J 0 bases; nucleotides not matched to a gene: 6. CDR1 and CDR2 from the germline V gene are SGHTA and FQGNSA. The CDR3, as DNA: TGTGCCAGCAGCTTGAGATTAGCGGGAGCCTCTGGGGCCAACGTCCTGACTTTC. Translated, it gives CASSLRLAGASGANVLTF. Full variable domain (missing parts from reference TRBV7-2 and TRBJ2-6): GAGVSQSPSNKVTEKGKDVELRCDPISGHTALYWYRQSLGQGLEFLIYFQGNSAPDKSGLPSDRFSAERTGGSVSTLTIQRTQQEDSAVYLCASSLRLAGASGANVLTFGAGSRLTVL.

The CDR3 DNA follows: TGTGCCAGCAGCTTAAGAGGGACACCCTTAACAGATACGCAGTATTTT. It yields the protein CASSLRGTPLTDTQYF. The chain couples TRBV11-3 to TRBJ2-3; D is possibly TRBD1 (6 bases). The ends were cut back, 2 bases at V and 3 bases at J, with 15 bases in the middle. Germline V gene lookup returns CDR1 SGHNT and CDR2 YENEEA. The CDR3 is 16 residues long.

The chain links TRBV2 to TRBJ2-1, with 7 bases that match TRBD1. CDR3 length equals 13 residues. From germline, CDR1 is SNHLY and CDR2 FYNNEI. V was clipped by 6 bases and J by 7 bases; unmatched bases: 6. The CDR3 DNA reads TGTGCCAGCAGCCGACAGGGAGAGAATGAGCAGTTCTTC. Its translation: CASSRQGENEQFF.